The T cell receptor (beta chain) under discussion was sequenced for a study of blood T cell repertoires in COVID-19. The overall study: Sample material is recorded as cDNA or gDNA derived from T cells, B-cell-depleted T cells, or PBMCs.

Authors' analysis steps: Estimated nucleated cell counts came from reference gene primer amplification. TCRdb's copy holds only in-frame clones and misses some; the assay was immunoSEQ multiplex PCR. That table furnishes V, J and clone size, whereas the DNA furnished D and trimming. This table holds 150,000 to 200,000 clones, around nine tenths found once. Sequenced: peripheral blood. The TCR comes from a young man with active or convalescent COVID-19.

The CDR3 loop is CASSGGIINSGNTIYF. DNA of the CDR3: TGTGCCAGCAGCGGGGGCATAATCAACTCTGGAAACACCATATATTTT. The chain couples TRBV7-2 to TRBJ1-3; D perhaps matches TRBD1 (6 bases). This CDR3 region has 16 residues. In germline, CDR1 is SGHTA, CDR2 FQGNSA. The V gene lost 5 bases and the J gene lost 0 bases, with 14 bases spanning the gap.